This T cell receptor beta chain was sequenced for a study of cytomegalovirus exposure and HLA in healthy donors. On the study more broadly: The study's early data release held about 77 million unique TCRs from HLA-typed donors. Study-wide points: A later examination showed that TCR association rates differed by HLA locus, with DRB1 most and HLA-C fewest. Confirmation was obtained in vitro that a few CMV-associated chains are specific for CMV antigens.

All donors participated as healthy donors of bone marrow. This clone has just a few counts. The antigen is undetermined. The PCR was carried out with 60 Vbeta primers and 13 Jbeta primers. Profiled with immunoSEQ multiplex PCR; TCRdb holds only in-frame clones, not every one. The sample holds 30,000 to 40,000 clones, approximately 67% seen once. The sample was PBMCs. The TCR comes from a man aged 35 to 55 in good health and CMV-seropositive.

Written as DNA, the CDR3 is TGTGCCAGCAGCTTCTCAGGGGGCGCCAATGAGCAGTTCTTC. This gives the protein CASSFSGGANEQFF. The chain links TRBV7-2 to TRBJ2-1, with 8 bases aligning to TRBD1. Germline CDR1 is SGHTA and CDR2 is FQGNSA. The V segment lost 3 bases and the J segment 6 bases; nucleotides outside the gene matches: 4. This CDR3 is built from 14 residues.